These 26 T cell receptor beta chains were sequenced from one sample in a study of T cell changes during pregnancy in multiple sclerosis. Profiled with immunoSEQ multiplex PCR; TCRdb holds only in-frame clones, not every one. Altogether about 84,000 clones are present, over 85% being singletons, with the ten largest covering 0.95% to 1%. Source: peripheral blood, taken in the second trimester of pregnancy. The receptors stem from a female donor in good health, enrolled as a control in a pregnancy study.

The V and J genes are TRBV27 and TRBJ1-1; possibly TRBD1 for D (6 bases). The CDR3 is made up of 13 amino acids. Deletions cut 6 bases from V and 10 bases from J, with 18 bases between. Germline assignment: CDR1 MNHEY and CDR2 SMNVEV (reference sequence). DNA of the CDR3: TGTGCCAGCAGCTACGAAACAGGGTCGAGAGCTTTCTTT. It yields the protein CASSYETGSRAFF.

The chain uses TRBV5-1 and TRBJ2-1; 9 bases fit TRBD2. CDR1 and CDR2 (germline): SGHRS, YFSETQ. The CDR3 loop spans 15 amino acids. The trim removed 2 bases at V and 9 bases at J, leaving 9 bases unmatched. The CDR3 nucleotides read TGCGCCAGCAGCTTCGGGGTAGCGGGAGTTAGTGAGCAGTTCTTC. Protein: CASSFGVAGVSEQFF.

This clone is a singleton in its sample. CDR3 DNA: TGTGCCAGCAGCGTTACTAGCGGGTTTAATGAGCAGTTCTTC. Its translation is CASSVTSGFNEQFF. This chain uses TRBV9 with TRBJ2-1; 9 bases line up with TRBD2. Trimming at V came to 2 bases and at J to 7 bases, leaving 4 bases not matched to a gene. CDR3 length: 14 residues. Germline values: CDR1 SGDLS, CDR2 YYNGEE.

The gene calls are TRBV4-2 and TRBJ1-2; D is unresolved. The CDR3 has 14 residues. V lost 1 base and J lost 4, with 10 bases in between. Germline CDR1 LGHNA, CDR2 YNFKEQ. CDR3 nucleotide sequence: TGTGCCAGCAGCCAAGTCGGAGGATTCTATGGCTACACCTTC. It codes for CASSQVGGFYGYTF.

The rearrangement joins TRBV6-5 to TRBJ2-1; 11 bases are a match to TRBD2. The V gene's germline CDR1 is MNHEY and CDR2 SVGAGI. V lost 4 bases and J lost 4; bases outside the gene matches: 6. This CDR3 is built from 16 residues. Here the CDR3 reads CASSSPSGRNYNEQFF. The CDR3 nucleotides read TGTGCCAGCAGTTCGCCTAGCGGGAGGAATTACAATGAGCAGTTCTTC.

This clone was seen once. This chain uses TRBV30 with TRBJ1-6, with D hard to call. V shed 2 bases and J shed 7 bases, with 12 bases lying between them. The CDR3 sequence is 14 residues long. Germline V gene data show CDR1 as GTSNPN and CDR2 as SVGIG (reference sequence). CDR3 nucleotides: TGTGCCTGGAGTTTGGTAGCAACCAATTCACCCCTCCACTTT. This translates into CAWSLVATNSPLHF.

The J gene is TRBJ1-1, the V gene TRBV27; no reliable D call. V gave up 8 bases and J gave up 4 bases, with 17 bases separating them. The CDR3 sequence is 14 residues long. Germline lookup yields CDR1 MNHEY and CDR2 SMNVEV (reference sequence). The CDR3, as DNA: TGTGCCAGCTCCTGGGGATCCGAGGGCACTGAAGCTTTCTTT. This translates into CASSWGSEGTEAFF.

CDR3 bases: TGTGCCAGCAGCCTCCCAGACAGCTACAATGAGCAGTTCTTC. Protein: CASSLPDSYNEQFF. The chain recombines TRBV5-6 with TRBJ2-1, with D perhaps TRBD1 (5 bases). This CDR3 region has 14 residues. Germline CDR1 is SGHDT and CDR2 is YYEEEE. The V end was cut by 4 bases, the J end by 3 bases, with 11 bases between. The whole variable domain, filled in from reference TRBV5-6 and TRBJ2-1, reads DAGVTQSPTHLIKTRGQQVTLRCSPKSGHDTVSWYQQALGQGPQFIFQYYEEEERQRGNFPDRFSGHQFPNYSSELNVNALLLGDSALYLCASSLPDSYNEQFFGPGTRLTVL.

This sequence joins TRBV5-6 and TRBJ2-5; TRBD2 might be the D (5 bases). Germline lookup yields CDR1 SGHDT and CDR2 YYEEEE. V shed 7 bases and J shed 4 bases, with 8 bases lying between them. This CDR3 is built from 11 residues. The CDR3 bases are TGTGCCAGCGGGAGTGGAGAGACCCAGTACTTC. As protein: CASGSGETQYF.

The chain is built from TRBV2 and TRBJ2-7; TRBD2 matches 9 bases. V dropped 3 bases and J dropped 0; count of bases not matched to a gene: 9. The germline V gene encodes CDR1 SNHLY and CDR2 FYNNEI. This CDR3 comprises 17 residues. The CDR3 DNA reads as TGTGCCAGCAGTGAGTGGGCCTATAGCGGGAGCTCCTACGAGCAGTACTTC. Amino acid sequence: CASSEWAYSGSSYEQYF.

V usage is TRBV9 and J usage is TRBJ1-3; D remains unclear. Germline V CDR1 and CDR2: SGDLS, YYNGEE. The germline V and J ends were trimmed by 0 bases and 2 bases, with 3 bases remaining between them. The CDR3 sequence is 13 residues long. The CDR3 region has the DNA TGTGCCAGCAGCGTAGCTCCTGGAAACACCATATATTTT. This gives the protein CASSVAPGNTIYF.

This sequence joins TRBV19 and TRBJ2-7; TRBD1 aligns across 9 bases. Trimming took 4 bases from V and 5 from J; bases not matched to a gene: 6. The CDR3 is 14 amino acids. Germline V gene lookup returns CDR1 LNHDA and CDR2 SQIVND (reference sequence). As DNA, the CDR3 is TGTGCCAGTAGTAGTTGGACAGGGGTTAACGAGCAGTACTTC. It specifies CASSSWTGVNEQYF. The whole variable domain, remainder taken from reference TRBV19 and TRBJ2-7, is DGGITQSPKYLFRKEGQNVTLSCEQNLNHDAMYWYRQDPGQGLRLIYYSQIVNDFQKGDIAEGYSVSREKKESFPLTVTSAQKNPTAFYLCASSSWTGVNEQYFGPGTRLTVT.

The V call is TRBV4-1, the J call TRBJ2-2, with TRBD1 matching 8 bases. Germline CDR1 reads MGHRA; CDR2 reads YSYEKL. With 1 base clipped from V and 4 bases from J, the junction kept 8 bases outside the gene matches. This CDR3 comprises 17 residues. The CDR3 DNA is TGCGCCAGCAGCCAAGTAAGGACAGGGTGGGCCACCGGGGAGCTGTTTTTT. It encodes CASSQVRTGWATGELFF.

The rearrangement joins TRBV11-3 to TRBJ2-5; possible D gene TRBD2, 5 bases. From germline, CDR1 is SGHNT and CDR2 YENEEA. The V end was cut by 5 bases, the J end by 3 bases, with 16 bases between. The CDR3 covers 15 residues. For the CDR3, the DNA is TGTGCCAGCAGCCCTAGGAGCGGAGTTAAAGAGACCCAGTACTTC. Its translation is CASSPRSGVKETQYF.

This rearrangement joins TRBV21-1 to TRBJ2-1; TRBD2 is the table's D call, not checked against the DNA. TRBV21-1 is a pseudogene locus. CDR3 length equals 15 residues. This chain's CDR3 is CASSKMREGRGEQFF. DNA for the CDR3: TGTGCCAGCAGCAAGATGCGGGAGGGCCGAGGTGAGCAGTTCTTC.

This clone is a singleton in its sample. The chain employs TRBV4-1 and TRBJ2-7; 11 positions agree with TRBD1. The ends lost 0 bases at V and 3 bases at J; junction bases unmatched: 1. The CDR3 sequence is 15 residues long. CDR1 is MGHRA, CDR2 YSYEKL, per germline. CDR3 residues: CASSQEGTGGYEQYF. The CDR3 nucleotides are TGCGCCAGCAGCCAAGAGGGGACAGGGGGCTACGAGCAGTACTTC.

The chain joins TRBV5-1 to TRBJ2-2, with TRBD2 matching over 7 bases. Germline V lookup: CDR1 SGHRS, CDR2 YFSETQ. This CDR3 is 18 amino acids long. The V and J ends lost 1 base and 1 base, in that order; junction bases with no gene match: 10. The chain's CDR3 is CASSLRIEASGNTGELFF. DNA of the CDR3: TGCGCCAGCAGCTTGAGAATTGAGGCTAGCGGGAACACCGGGGAGCTGTTTTTT.

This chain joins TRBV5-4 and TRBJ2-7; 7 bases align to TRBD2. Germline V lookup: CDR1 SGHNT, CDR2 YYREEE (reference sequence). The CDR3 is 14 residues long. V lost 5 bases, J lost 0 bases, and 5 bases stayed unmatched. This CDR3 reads CASSPSGTSYEQYF. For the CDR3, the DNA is TGTGCCAGCAGTCCCAGCGGGACCTCCTACGAGCAGTACTTC.

The CDR3 DNA is TGTGCCAGCTCAGGGGGACAGGGAAGAGTTGTGGATACGCAGTATTTT. Translation: CASSGGQGRVVDTQYF. The V call is TRBV18, the J call TRBJ2-3; 9 bases align to TRBD1. CDR1 is KGHSH, CDR2 LQKENI, per germline. The CDR3 has 16 amino acids. V dropped 5 bases and J dropped 6; count of bases not matched to a gene: 12.

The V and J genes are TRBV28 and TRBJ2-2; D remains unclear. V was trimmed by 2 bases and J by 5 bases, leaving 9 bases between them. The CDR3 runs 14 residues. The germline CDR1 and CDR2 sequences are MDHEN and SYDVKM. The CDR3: CASSLLPLTGELFF. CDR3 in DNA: TGTGCCAGCAGTTTACTACCCCTAACCGGGGAGCTGTTTTTT.

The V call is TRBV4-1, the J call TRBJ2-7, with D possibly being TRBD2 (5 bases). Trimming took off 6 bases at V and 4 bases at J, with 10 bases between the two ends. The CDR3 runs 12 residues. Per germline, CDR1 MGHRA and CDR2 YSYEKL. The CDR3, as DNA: TGCGCCAGCAGGGGGAGCCGGTACGAGCAGTACTTC. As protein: CASRGSRYEQYF.

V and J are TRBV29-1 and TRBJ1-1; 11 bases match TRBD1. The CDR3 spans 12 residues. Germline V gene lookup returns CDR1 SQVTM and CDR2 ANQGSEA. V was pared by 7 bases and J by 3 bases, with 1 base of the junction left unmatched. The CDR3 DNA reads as TGCAGCGCGGGACAGGGGGACACTGAAGCTTTCTTT. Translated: CSAGQGDTEAFF.

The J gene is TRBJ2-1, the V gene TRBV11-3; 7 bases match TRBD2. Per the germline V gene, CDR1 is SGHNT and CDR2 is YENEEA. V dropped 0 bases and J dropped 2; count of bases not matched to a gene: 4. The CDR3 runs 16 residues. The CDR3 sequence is CASSLEFGGTYNEQFF. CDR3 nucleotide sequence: TGTGCCAGCAGCTTAGAGTTCGGGGGGACCTACAATGAGCAGTTCTTC. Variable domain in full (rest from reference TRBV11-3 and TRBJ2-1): EAGVVQSPRYKIIEKKQPVAFWCNPISGHNTLYWYLQNLGQGPELLIRYENEEAVDDSQLPKDRFSAERLKGVDSTLKIQPAELGDSAVYLCASSLEFGGTYNEQFFGPGTRLTVL.

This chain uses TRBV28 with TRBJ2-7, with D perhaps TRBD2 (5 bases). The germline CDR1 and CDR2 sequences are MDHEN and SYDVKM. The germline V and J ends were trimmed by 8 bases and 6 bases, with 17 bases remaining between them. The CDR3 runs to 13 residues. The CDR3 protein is CASRETWVLEQYF. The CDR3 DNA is TGTGCCAGCCGGGAAACGTGGGTCCTCGAGCAGTACTTC.

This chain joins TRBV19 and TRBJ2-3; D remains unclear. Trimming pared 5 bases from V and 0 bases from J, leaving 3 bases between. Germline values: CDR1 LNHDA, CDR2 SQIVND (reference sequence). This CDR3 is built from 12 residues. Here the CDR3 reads CASSPSTDTQYF. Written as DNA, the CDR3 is TGTGCCAGTAGTCCTAGCACAGATACGCAGTATTTT.

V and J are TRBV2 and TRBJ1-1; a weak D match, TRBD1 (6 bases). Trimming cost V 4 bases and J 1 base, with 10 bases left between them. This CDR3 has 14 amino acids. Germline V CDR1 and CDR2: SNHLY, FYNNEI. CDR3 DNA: TGTGCCAGCAGTGCAACAGGGAAGAACACTGAAGCTTTCTTT. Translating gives CASSATGKNTEAFF. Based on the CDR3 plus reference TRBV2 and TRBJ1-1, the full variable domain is EPEVTQTPSHQVTQMGQEVILRCVPISNHLYFYWYRQILGQKVEFLVSFYNNEISEKSEIFDDQFSVERPDGSNFTLKIRSTKLEDSAMYFCASSATGKNTEAFFGQGTRLTVV.